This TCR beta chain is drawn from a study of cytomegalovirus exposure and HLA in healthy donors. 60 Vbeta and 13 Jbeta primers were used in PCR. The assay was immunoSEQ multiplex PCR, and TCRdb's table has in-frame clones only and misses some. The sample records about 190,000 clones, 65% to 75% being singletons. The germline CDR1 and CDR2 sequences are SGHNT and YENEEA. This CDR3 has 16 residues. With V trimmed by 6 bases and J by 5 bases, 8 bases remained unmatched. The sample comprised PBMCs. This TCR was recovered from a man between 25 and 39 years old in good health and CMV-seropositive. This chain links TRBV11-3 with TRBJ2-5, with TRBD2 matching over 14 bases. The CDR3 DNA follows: TGTGCCAGCAGTCCGGGACTAGCGGGAGTTTTGGAGACCCAGTACTTC. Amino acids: CASSPGLAGVLETQYF.